A selection of T cell receptor beta chains follows, all from one sample in a study of somatic mutations in cytotoxic T cells in rheumatoid arthritis. Here immunoSEQ multiplex PCR was the method, and the copy in TCRdb shows in-frame clones only, minus some. The data show approximately 20,000 clones, over 80% seen once. The sample consisted of CD8+ T cells sorted from blood. The receptors originated from a man aged 18 to 29 with rheumatoid arthritis. Both conserved end residues are trimmed from each CDR3.

V gene	J gene	CDR3 protein
TRBV5-6	TRBJ1-4	ASSLGGGEKLF
TRBV7-9	TRBJ2-7	ASSLEDFRDEQY
TRBV5-6	TRBJ2-1	ASSLEGSSYNEQF
TRBV6-5	TRBJ2-7	ASSLTGGASYEQY
TRBV6-4	TRBJ2-1	ASSPTSSNEQF
TRBV6-1	TRBJ2-3	ASKDGLGEADTQY
TRBV14	TRBJ2-2	ASSQSDRGWELF
TRBV4-1	TRBJ1-2	ASSQDRNGYT
TRBV30	TRBJ1-1	AWNIAHRGNTEAF
TRBV19	TRBJ2-3	ASSISLRGFTDTQY
TRBV28	TRBJ2-1	ASSFVGRRPIEQF
TRBV21-1	TRBJ2-3	ASRLHLVMQDTQY
TRBV28	TRBJ1-2	ASTPVDQMTGGYT
TRBV2	TRBJ2-5	ASRRAGSQETQY
TRBV27	TRBJ1-5	ASSLSHPRGNQPQH
TRBV27	TRBJ1-6	ASSLAGQGYDSPLH
TRBV28	TRBJ2-2	ASSFPTGRRTGELF
TRBV11-1	TRBJ2-5	ASSLLGKTQY
TRBV27	TRBJ1-6	ASSSRTISSYNSPLH
TRBV6-1	TRBJ2-5	ASSDGRGAETQY
TRBV9	TRBJ1-5	ASSAEGTYNQPQH
TRBV7-7	TRBJ2-5	ASSSGGDQETQY
TRBV19	TRBJ1-1	ASSIGRGTEAF
TRBV4-1	TRBJ2-7	ASSQRQGSYEQY
TRBV11-1	TRBJ1-2	ASSPGTGVGYGYT
TRBV9	TRBJ2-6	ASSGSGTPSRVLT
TRBV7-9	TRBJ2-7	ASSLGGMSGEQY
TRBV11-3	TRBJ2-5	ASSGQGLAEETQY
TRBV6-1	TRBJ1-2	ASSEAYRIRAYGYT
TRBV14	TRBJ1-1	ASSQDTSRGLWTEAF
TRBV19	TRBJ1-1	LSRGQGTEAF
TRBV11-2	TRBJ1-2	ASSLVGGASTQKA
TRBV4-1	TRBJ2-7	ASSQDAASYEQY
TRBV5-6	TRBJ1-5	ASSPISGQPQH
TRBV5-8	TRBJ2-7	ASNNRD
TRBV10-3	TRBJ1-5	AISEMSADQPQH
TRBV9	TRBJ2-4	ASSEGLAKNIQY
TRBV5-6	TRBJ1-4	ASSLTGSTKKLF
TRBV7-9	TRBJ2-5	ASSLGREGETQY
TRBV28	TRBJ2-3	ASHIGTSGGDTDTQY
TRBV6-6	TRBJ2-1	ASPPTLSGEQF
TRBV7-9	TRBJ1-2	ASSLGQGGIYGYT
TRBV27	TRBJ2-7	ASSTPESGGGWEQY
TRBV7-9	TRBJ1-4	ASSTRQGGNEKLF
TRBV7-9	.	ASSLVTGNYEQY
TRBV30	TRBJ2-7	AWSVWLAGAYEQY
TRBV6-5	TRBJ1-1	ASSYGVANTEAF
TRBV10-1	TRBJ2-7	ASSEPPGAGTYEQY
TRBV6-5	TRBJ2-7	ASSSGGHWEQY
TRBV7-8	TRBJ1-2	ASSLAKQGGSYGYT